Detailed here is one T cell receptor (beta chain). These data come from a study of blood T cell repertoires in COVID-19. Study in general: Acute-phase and convalescent COVID-19 samples originated in the United States, Italy and Spain.

Sequenced by immunoSEQ multiplex PCR; TCRdb stores in-frame clones only, minus some. The sample lists around 170,000 clones, around 84% occurring once. Source material: peripheral blood. This sequence was found in a man under 40 with active or convalescent COVID-19.

The CDR3 reads CASSTGTDWTSTDTQYF. The CDR3 DNA reads TGTGCCAGTAGTACGGGGACAGACTGGACTAGCACAGATACGCAGTATTTT. The chain employs TRBV19 and TRBJ2-3, with 7 bases fitting TRBD1. The CDR3 has 17 amino acids. Germline assignment: CDR1 LNHDA and CDR2 SQIVND (reference sequence). V lost 4 bases, J lost 0 bases, and 10 bases stayed unmatched.